The next 19 T cell receptor beta chains were all read from a single sample in a study of T-cell reconstitution after alpha-beta-depleted transplantation in children. Unique molecular identifiers were incorporated when the TCRbeta library was constructed. MiXCR was run by TCRdb on the PCR reads, yielding one entry per CDR3 protein. Of around 380,000 distinct CDR3 sequences listed, about 11% were seen once; the top ten hold 5% to 6.5%. The sample was PBMCs from the stem cell graft donor, taken from the stem cell graft. Receptors were obtained from a human donor who donated a stem cell graft to a child with acute myeloid leukemia.

In its sample, this clonotype was seen many times. The V call is TRBV6-1, the J call TRBJ1-2, with 7 bases that match TRBD1. The CDR3 contains 15 residues. CDR1 MNHNS and CDR2 SASEGT come from the germline V gene. J gave up 3 bases and V 2 bases, and 6 bases lay outside the gene matches. Here the CDR3 DNA reads TGTGCCAGCAGTGAATTTTACAGGGGCGACTATGGCTACACCTTC. The encoded protein is CASSEFYRGDYGYTF.

This clonotype occurred a few times. This chain uses TRBV6-1 with TRBJ1-1; D is undetermined. Per the germline V gene, CDR1 is MNHNS and CDR2 is SASEGT. There are 14 residues in the CDR3. The V end was cut by 4 bases, the J end by 1 base, with 10 bases between. CDR3 region: CASSAGLWNTEAFF. In DNA form, the CDR3 reads TGTGCCAGCAGTGCCGGACTGTGGAACACTGAAGCTTTCTTT.

This clonotype turned up a few times. This chain connects TRBV11-1 to TRBJ2-1; no clear D gene. This CDR3 region has 13 residues. V was trimmed by 2 bases and J by 4 bases, leaving 6 bases between them. CDR1 and CDR2 (germline): SGHAT, FQDESV (reference sequence). CDR3 residues: CASSLSTYNEQFF. CDR3 bases: TGTGCCAGCAGCTTATCCACGTACAATGAGCAGTTCTTC. The full variable domain, its missing parts supplied by reference TRBV11-1 and TRBJ2-1, is EAEVAQSPRYKITEKSQAVAFWCDPISGHATLYWYRQILGQGPELLVQFQDESVVDDSQLPKDRFSAERLKGVDSTLKIQPAELGDSAMYLCASSLSTYNEQFFGPGTRLTVL.

J is TRBJ2-3 and V is TRBV7-2; a possible D gene is TRBD1 (5 bases). This CDR3 region has 15 residues. With 4 bases removed from V and 11 bases from J, the gap between germline ends came to 22 bases. Germline CDR1 and CDR2: SGHTA and FQGNSA. CDR3 protein: CASSSTKNQGPRQYF. CDR3 DNA: TGTGCCAGCAGCTCCACGAAGAACCAGGGCCCTAGGCAGTATTTT. The variable domain in full, completed from reference TRBV7-2 and TRBJ2-3, reads GAGVSQSPSNKVTEKGKDVELRCDPISGHTALYWYRQSLGQGLEFLIYFQGNSAPDKSGLPSDRFSAERTGGSVSTLTIQRTQQEDSAVYLCASSSTKNQGPRQYFGPGTRLTVL.

This clonotype was recorded at least ten times. The chain carries TRBV5-1 and TRBJ2-7, with D tentatively TRBD2 (6 bases). The V end was cut by 0 bases, the J end by 4 bases, with 17 bases between. The CDR3 runs to 16 residues. Germline V CDR1 and CDR2: SGHRS, YFSETQ. CDR3 protein: CASSLGPGTAGYEQYF. In DNA, the CDR3 is TGCGCCAGCAGCTTGGGCCCAGGGACGGCGGGGTACGAGCAGTACTTC.

This clonotype came up many times. The chain is built from TRBV5-6 and TRBJ1-5; the D is unclear. The length of the CDR3 is 13 residues. Germline V gene data show CDR1 as SGHDT and CDR2 as YYEEEE. V was clipped by 0 bases and J by 5 bases, with 6 bases between them. CDR3 loop: CASSLGGHQPQHF. As DNA, the CDR3 is TGTGCCAGCAGCTTGGGAGGGCATCAGCCCCAGCATTTT.

The rearrangement links TRBV27 to TRBJ2-2, with 9 positions matching TRBD2. The germline CDR1 and CDR2 sequences are MNHEY and SMNVEV (reference sequence). CDR3 size: 14 residues. V lost 6 bases to trimming and J lost 6 bases; unmatched junction nucleotides: 5. This chain's CDR3 is CASRGSGSPGELFF. Here the CDR3 DNA reads TGTGCCAGCAGAGGTAGCGGGAGCCCCGGGGAGCTGTTTTTT.

The table lists this clonotype with a few counts. The rearrangement links TRBV27 to TRBJ1-6, with 9 positions matching TRBD1. This CDR3 spans 15 amino acids. The germline V gene encodes CDR1 MNHEY and CDR2 SMNVEV (reference sequence). The J segment lost 6 bases and the V segment lost 5 bases, leaving 5 bases of the junction unmatched. In DNA form, the CDR3 reads TGTGCCAGCAGTCGGGACAGGGAGGGTAATTCACCCCTCCACTTT. This translates into CASSRDREGNSPLHF.

The chain combines TRBV20-1 with TRBJ1-1; 7 nucleotides match TRBD1. Germline V gives CDR1 DFQATT, CDR2 SNEGSKA (reference sequence). There are 13 residues in the CDR3. The V and J ends lost 3 bases and 1 base, in that order; junction bases with no gene match: 2. The CDR3 region has the DNA TGCAGTGCTAGGAGGACAGGGAACACTGAAGCTTTCTTT. This sequence encodes CSARRTGNTEAFF.

This clonotype was seen ten or more times. This chain joins TRBV20-1 and TRBJ1-1; 7 nucleotides match TRBD1. V shed 4 bases and J 1 base; nucleotides not matched to a gene: 6. From germline, CDR1 is DFQATT and CDR2 SNEGSKA (reference sequence). The CDR3 loop spans 14 amino acids. The CDR3 is CSAKSGQQNTEAFF. CDR3 DNA sequence: TGCAGTGCTAAATCGGGACAGCAGAACACTGAAGCTTTCTTT.

In its sample, this clonotype was seen many times. The V and J genes are TRBV9 and TRBJ2-3; 8 bases map to TRBD2. The length of the CDR3 is 18 residues. V dropped 4 bases and J dropped 0; count of bases not matched to a gene: 13. CDR1 and CDR2 from the germline V gene are SGDLS and YYNGEE. The CDR3 DNA follows: TGTGCCAGCAGCCCTCCTTTGAGCGGGGGCCATAGCACAGATACGCAGTATTTT. Translation gives CASSPPLSGGHSTDTQYF.

This clonotype was counted a few times. The chain employs TRBV12-3 or TRBV12-4 and TRBJ1-5; TRBD1 agrees at 7 bases. V trimming: 3 bases; J trimming: 9 bases; junction bases outside the gene matches: 8. This CDR3 is 14 amino acids long. The CDR3 sequence is CASSFGRGSGPQHF. In DNA form, the CDR3 reads TGTGCCAGCAGTTTCGGCAGGGGGAGTGGGCCCCAGCATTTT.

In its sample, this clonotype was seen many times. This chain uses TRBV12-3 or TRBV12-4 with TRBJ1-2; D not certain. The CDR3 has 11 residues. Trimming left V 3 bases short and J 4 bases short, with 3 bases between. The CDR3 sequence: CASSLGYGYTF. The CDR3, as DNA: TGTGCCAGCAGTTTGGGCTATGGCTACACCTTC.

This clonotype was detected many times. The rearrangement uses TRBV29-1 and TRBJ1-2; weak D call: TRBD1 (6 bases). This CDR3 contains 12 residues. CDR1 SQVTM and CDR2 ANQGSEA come from the germline V gene. Trimming cost V 4 bases and J 4 bases, with 10 bases left between them. The CDR3 sequence: CSVGVGAYGYTF. CDR3 nucleotide sequence: TGCAGCGTTGGGGTGGGGGCCTATGGCTACACCTTC.

In its sample, this clonotype was seen many times. The chain has TRBV5-1 and TRBJ1-2, with 7 bases lining up with TRBD1. After removal of 7 bases from V and 0 bases from J, the junction contained 9 bases not matched to a gene. The CDR3 has 15 residues. Germline-derived CDR1 and CDR2 are SGHRS and YFSETQ. The CDR3 DNA is TGCGCCAGCCGCAGTGGGACAGAAACTAACTATGGCTACACCTTC. This codes for CASRSGTETNYGYTF.

The chain combines TRBV6-2 or TRBV6-3 with TRBJ2-3; D is perhaps TRBD2 (7 bases). Per the germline V gene, CDR1 is MNHEY and CDR2 is SVGEGT. V was shortened by 0 bases and J by 7 bases, with 20 bases between the two germline ends. The CDR3 length is 17 residues. CDR3 DNA sequence: TGTGCCAGCAGTTACTCTACAGGGACTAAGGCCCGGAATACGCAGTATTTT. As protein: CASSYSTGTKARNTQYF.

This clonotype came up once. V usage is TRBV12-3 or TRBV12-4 and J usage is TRBJ2-5; D gene unclear. V gave up 3 bases and J gave up 4 bases, with 12 bases separating them. CDR3 length equals 14 residues. The CDR3: CASSFYKGPETQYF. As DNA, the CDR3 is TGTGCCAGCAGTTTCTATAAAGGGCCAGAGACCCAGTACTTC.

This clonotype showed up just a few times. J is TRBJ2-1 and V is TRBV7-9; no reliable D call. V was pared by 4 bases and J by 3 bases, with 7 bases between. There are 13 residues in the CDR3. Looked up from germline, CDR1 is SEHNR and CDR2 is FQNEAQ (reference sequence). The CDR3 here is CASSSGYYNEQFF. In DNA form, the CDR3 reads TGTGCCAGCAGCTCCGGGTACTACAATGAGCAGTTCTTC. The entire variable domain, with the rest obtained from reference TRBV7-9 and TRBJ2-1, is as follows: DTGVSQNPRHKITKRGQNVTFRCDPISEHNRLYWYRQTLGQGPEFLTYFQNEAQLEKSRLLSDRFSAERPKGSFSTLEIQRTEQGDSAMYLCASSSGYYNEQFFGPGTRLTVL.

This clonotype was counted a few times. V is TRBV2 and J is TRBJ1-5; D uncertain. CDR1 and CDR2 (germline): SNHLY, FYNNEI. With 8 bases removed from V and 5 bases from J, the gap between germline ends came to 13 bases. This CDR3 is 13 amino acids long. The CDR3 region has the DNA TGTGCCAGCGGTAAAGACATGGATCAGCCCCAGCATTTT. This encodes CASGKDMDQPQHF.